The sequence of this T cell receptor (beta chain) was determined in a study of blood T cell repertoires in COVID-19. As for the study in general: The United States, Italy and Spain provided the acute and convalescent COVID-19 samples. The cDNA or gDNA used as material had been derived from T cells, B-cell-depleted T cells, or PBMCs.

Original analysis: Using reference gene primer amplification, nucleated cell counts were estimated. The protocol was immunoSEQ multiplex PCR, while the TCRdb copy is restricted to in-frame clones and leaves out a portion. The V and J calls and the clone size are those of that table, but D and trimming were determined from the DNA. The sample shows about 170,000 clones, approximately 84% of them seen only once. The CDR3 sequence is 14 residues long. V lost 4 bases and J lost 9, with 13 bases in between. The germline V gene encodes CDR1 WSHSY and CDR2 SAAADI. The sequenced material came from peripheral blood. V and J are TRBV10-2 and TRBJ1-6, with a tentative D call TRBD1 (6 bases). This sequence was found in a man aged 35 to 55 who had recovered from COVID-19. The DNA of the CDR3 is TGCGCCAGCAGTGTTGGGGGCCCTATTTCACCCCTCCACTTT. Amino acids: CASSVGGPISPLHF.